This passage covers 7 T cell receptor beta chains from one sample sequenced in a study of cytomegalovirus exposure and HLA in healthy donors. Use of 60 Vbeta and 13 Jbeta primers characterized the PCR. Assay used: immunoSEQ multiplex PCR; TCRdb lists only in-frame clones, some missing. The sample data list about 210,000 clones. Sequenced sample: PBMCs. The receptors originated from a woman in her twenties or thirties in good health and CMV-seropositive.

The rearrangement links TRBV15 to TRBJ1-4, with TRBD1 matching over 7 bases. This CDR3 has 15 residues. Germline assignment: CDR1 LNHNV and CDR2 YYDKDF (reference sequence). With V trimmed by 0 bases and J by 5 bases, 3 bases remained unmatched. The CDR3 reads CATSRDLQGNEKLFF. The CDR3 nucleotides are TGTGCCACCAGCAGAGATTTACAGGGGAATGAAAAACTGTTTTTT.

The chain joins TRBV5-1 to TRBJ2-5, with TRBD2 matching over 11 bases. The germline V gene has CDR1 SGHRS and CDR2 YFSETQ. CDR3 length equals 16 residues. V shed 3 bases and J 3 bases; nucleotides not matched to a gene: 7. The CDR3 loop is CASSWGSGGAEETQYF. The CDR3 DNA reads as TGCGCCAGCAGCTGGGGTAGCGGGGGGGCCGAAGAGACCCAGTACTTC.

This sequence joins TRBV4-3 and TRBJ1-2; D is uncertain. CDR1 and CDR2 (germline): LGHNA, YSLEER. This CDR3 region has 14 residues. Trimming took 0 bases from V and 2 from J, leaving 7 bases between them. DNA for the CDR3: TGCGCCAGCAGCCAAGAGACACGGAACTATGGCTACACCTTC. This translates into CASSQETRNYGYTF.

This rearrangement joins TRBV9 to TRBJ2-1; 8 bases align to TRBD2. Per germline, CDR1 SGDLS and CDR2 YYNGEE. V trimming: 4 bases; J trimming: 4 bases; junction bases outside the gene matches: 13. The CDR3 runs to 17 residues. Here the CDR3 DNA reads TGTGCCAGCAGCCCGAGAGGGCGCGGGAGGTTTTACAATGAGCAGTTCTTC. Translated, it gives CASSPRGRGRFYNEQFF.

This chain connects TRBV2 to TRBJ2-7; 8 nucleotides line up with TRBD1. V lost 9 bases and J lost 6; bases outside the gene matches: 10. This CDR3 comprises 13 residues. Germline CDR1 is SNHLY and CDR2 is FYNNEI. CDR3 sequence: CASDRGERGEQYF. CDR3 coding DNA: TGTGCCAGTGACAGGGGCGAGCGCGGCGAGCAGTACTTC.

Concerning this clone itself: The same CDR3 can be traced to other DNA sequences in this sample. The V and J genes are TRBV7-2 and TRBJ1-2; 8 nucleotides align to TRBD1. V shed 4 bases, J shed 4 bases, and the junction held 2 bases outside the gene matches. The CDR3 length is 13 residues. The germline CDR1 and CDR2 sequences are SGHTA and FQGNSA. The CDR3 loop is CASSSGQGYGYTF. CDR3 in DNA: TGTGCCAGCAGCTCCGGACAGGGCTATGGCTACACCTTC. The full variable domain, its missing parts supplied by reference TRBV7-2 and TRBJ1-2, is GAGVSQSPSNKVTEKGKDVELRCDPISGHTALYWYRQSLGQGLEFLIYFQGNSAPDKSGLPSDRFSAERTGGSVSTLTIQRTQQEDSAVYLCASSSGQGYGYTFGSGTRLTVV.

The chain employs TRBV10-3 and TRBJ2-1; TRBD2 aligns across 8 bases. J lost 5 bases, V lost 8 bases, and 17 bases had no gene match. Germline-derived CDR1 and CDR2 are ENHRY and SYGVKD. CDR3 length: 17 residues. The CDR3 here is CAIPSIGVAGHDNEQFF. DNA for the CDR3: TGTGCCATCCCGTCAATCGGGGTAGCGGGACATGACAATGAGCAGTTCTTC.